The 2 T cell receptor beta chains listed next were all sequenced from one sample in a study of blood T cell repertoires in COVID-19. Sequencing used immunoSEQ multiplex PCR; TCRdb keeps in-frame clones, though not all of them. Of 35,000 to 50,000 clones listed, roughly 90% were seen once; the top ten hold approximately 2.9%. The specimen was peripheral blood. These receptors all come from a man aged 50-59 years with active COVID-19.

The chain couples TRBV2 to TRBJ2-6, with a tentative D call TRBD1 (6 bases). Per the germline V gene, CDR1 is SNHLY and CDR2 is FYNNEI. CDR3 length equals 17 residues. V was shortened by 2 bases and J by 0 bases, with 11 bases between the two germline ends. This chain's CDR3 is CASSEYGQFSGANVLTF. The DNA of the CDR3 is TGTGCCAGCAGTGAATACGGACAGTTCTCTGGGGCCAACGTCCTGACTTTC.

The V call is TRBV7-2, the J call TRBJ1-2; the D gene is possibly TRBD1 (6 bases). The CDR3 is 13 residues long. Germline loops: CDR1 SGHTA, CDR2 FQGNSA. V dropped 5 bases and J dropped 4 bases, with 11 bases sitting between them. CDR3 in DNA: TGTGCCAGCAGCGACACAGGGAGCTATGGCTACACCTTC. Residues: CASSDTGSYGYTF.